This T cell receptor beta chain originates from a study of T-cell reconstitution after alpha-beta-depleted transplantation in children (dated by TCRdb to 2016 to 2017). Context from the whole study: The study quantitatively tracked T-cell immune reconstitution after TCRalphabeta/CD19-depleted allogeneic hematopoietic cell transplantation in children using TCR repertoire profiling.

The library was obtained by PCR. The instrument was an Illumina HiSeq 2500. Molecular barcoding was employed in the preparation of TCR libraries, with unique molecular identifiers being used to normalize TCRbeta repertoire quantification. TCRdb reprocessed the public reads (quality trimming at Q25 with fastp, clone calling with MiXCR) and kept in-frame beta chains. Merged by CDR3 protein, the rows form single entries marked with the most common genes and DNA. Present in this sample are 250,000 to 350,000 distinct CDR3 sequences, about a quarter of which were seen just once. 10% to 11% of the sample lies in the top ten. A note on this clonotype: Its cognate antigen has yet to be identified. The sample holds no much larger clone one base away, and base qualities are not on file.

Interpreted using the paper, the treatment or condition label stands for: allogeneic hematopoietic cell transplantation with graft depleted of TCRalphabeta T cells and CD19 B cells. Transplant recipients were children who received TCRalphabeta/CD19-depleted allogeneic hematopoietic cell grafts. Via the germline V gene (reference sequence), CDR1 is MNHEY and CDR2 SMNVEV. Reading from cysteine to phenylalanine, the CDR3 counts 13 amino acids. The entry retains the CDR3 DNA only, 39 bases that are in frame from base 1. V loses 8 bases, J loses 11 bases, and the germline ends lie 21 bases apart. Findings and caveats that apply to the study as a whole: The apparently early recovery of alphabetaT-cell counts about two months after transplant reportedly depended on only several hundred rapidly expanded clones that came from non-depleted graft cells. In some patients, the high TCRbeta diversity seen at day 60 was put down to recipient T cells and intrathymic progenitors that had survived conditioning. Over subsequent months, a decline in hyperexpanded clone frequencies was noted, and after one year, T-cell counts and TCRbeta diversity were mostly ascribed to newly produced T cells.

The TCR sequence derives from a male patient younger than 18 who had a stem cell transplant for acute lymphoblastic leukemia, so the T cells may come from the graft donor. Sequencing was performed on PBMCs, mostly from graft donor cells, taken 180 days after TCRalphabeta/CD19-depleted stem cell transplant. The sequence is built from TRBV27 and TRBJ1-1; possibly the D gene is TRBD1, per 6 matching bases. The DNA reads as follows: TGTGCCAGCCCCGAAGGGGGGGCGAATCGGGCTTTCTTT. This is translated as CASPEGGANRAFF.